These 9 T cell receptor beta chains came from one sample sequenced in a study of T cell clusters in autoimmune cytopenias. TRB was amplified by touch-down multiplex PCR, primer pools A and B combined. TCRdb reprocessed the multiplex PCR reads and stores each CDR3 protein as one record, lacking DNA. The ten most abundant clones cover about 15% of a sample with more than 3,500 distinct CDR3 sequences. Tens of thousands of genome equivalents of blood DNA were amplified for TRB. The sequenced sample was peripheral blood. The receptor set was obtained from a human donor with an autoimmune cytopenia or autoimmune hepatitis (not recorded which).

This rearrangement joins TRBV29-1 to TRBJ2-1; the TRBD2 assignment by TCRdb is unverifiable without DNA. CDR1 is SQVTM and CDR2 is ANQGSEA in the germline V gene. The CDR3 is made up of 15 amino acids. The CDR3 sequence is CSVGRLAGVDNEQFF.

V gene TRBV5-5 combines with J gene TRBJ1-1; as DNA is missing, the TRBD1 call by TCRdb cannot be tested. Germline V CDR1 and CDR2: SGHKS, YYEKEE (reference sequence). This CDR3 is 14 amino acids long. CDR3 region: CASSLVARRTEAFF.

The V gene is TRBV5-4, the J gene TRBJ2-1; TCRdb proposes TRBD2, but this gene call is untestable without DNA. Germline V gene lookup returns CDR1 SGHNT and CDR2 YYREEE (reference sequence). The CDR3 is made up of 16 amino acids. CDR3 sequence reads: CASSPRTSGSYNEQFF.

According to its frequency, this clonotype is medium-sized. The CDR3 is CASRGTHSYEQYF. The V gene is TRBV6-5, the J gene TRBJ2-7. This CDR3 spans 13 amino acids. Germline V gene sequence: CDR1 MNHEY, CDR2 SVGAGI.

This chain uses TRBV6-1 with TRBJ2-7; TCRdb reports TRBD1, a call that lacks DNA to check it against. The germline V gene has CDR1 MNHNS and CDR2 SASEGT. The CDR3 has 14 amino acids. The CDR3 region is CASSEYRGPYEQYF.

The chain combines TRBV18 with TRBJ2-1. CDR3 length equals 16 residues. CDR1 is KGHSH and CDR2 is LQKENI in the germline V gene. CDR3 amino acids: CASSPPRRDSYNEQFF.

This clonotype counts as medium-sized by frequency. V is TRBV6-1 and J is TRBJ2-7; TCRdb proposes TRBD2, but this gene call is untestable without DNA. CDR1 and CDR2 from the germline V gene are MNHNS and SASEGT. The CDR3 loop spans 16 amino acids. The CDR3 is CASSVARLAGDYEQYF.

Frequency places this clonotype as medium-sized. The rearrangement joins TRBV19 to TRBJ2-7; without DNA, the TCRdb call of TRBD1 cannot be checked. The germline CDR1 and CDR2 sequences are LNHDA and SQIVND (reference sequence). The CDR3 length is 17 residues. CDR3 amino acids: CASSGYPRDRGPYEQYF.

The chain joins TRBV27 to TRBJ1-4; the D call from TCRdb, TRBD1, cannot be confirmed without DNA. Germline values: CDR1 MNHEY, CDR2 SMNVEV (reference sequence). CDR3 size: 16 residues. The CDR3 reads CASNLIGGQGDEKLFF.